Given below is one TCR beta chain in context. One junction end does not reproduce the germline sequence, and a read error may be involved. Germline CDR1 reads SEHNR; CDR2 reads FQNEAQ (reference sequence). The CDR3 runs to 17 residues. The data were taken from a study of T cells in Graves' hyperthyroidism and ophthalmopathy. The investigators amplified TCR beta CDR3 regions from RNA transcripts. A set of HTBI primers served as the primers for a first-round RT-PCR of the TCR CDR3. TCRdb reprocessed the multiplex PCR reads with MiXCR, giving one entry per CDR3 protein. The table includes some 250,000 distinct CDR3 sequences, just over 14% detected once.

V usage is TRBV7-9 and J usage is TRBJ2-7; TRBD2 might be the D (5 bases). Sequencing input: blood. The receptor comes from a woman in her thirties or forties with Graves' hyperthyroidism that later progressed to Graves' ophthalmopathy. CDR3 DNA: TGTGCCAGCCGCGCAACTTTTAGCGACTGGCACTCCTACGTGCAGTACTTC. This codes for CASRATFSDWHSYVQYF.